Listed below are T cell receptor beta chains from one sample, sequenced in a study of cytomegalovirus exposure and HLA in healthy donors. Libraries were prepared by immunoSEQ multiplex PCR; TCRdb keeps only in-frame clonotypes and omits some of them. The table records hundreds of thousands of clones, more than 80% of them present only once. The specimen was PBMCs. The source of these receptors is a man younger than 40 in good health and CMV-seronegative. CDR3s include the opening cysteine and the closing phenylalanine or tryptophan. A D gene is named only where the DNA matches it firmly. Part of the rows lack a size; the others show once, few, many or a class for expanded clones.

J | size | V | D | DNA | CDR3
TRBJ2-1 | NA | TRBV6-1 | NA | TGTGCCAGCAGTGAGGACAGACCCGTATACAATGAGCAGTTCTTC | CASSEDRPVYNEQFF
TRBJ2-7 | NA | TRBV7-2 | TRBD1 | TGTGCCAGCAGCCACTCCGGGACAGGGTCCTACGAGCAGTACTTC | CASSHSGTGSYEQYF
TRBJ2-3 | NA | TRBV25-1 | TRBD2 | TGTGCCAGCAGTGCCTGGACTAGCGGGTCCACAGATACGCAGTATTTT | CASSAWTSGSTDTQYF
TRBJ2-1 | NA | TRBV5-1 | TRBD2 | TGCGCCAGCAGCTTGGGGGGGACTACCAACAATGAGCAGTTCTTC | CASSLGGTTNNEQFF
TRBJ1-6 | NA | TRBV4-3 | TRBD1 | TGCGCCAGCAGCCCAGGACAGGGGAGGACACCCCTCCACTTT | CASSPGQGRTPLHF
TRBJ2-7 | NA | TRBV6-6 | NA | TGTGCCAGCAGTTCTACCCATAGGGGGAGCTCCTACGAGCAGTACTTC | CASSSTHRGSSYEQYF
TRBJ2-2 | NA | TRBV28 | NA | TGTGCCATGCGGCGGGCAGGGGACACCGGGGAGCTGTTTTTT | CAMRRAGDTGELFF
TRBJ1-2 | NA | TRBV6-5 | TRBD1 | TGTGCCAGCAGTGATGGGACAGGGCCCCTCACCTTC | CASSDGTGPLTF
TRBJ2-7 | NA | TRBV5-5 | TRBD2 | TGTGCCAGCAGCTTGAATCGGGGGGCCTACGAGCAGTACTTC | CASSLNRGAYEQYF
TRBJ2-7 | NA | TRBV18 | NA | TGTGCCAGCTCACCATTTAGGCGGGCCTCACTCGACGAGCAGTACTTC | CASSPFRRASLDEQYF
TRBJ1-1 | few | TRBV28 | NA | TGTGCCAGCACCCCTTGGGGGGGGGTGAACACTGAAGCTTTCTTT | CASTPWGGVNTEAFF
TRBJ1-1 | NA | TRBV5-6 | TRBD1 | TGTGCCAGCAGCTCGCACAGGGGGCCCATTAACACTGAAGCTTTCTTT | CASSSHRGPINTEAFF
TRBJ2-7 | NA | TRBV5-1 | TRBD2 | TGCGCCAGCAGCCCCTTAGGGCTAGCGGGGGGTTGGGAGCAGTACTTC | CASSPLGLAGGWEQYF
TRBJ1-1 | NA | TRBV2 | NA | TGTGCCAGCAGTGAAGGTAGGACTCTCTGGATCACTGAAGCTTTCTTT | CASSEGRTLWITEAFF
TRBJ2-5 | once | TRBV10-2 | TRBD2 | TGCGCCAGCAGTGAGTCAGCTAGCGGGGGCTACCAAGAGACCCAGTACTTC | CASSESASGGYQETQYF
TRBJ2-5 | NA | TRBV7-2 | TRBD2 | TGTGCCAGCAGCCGCGGGGGGGCCTGGGAGACCCAGTACTTC | CASSRGGAWETQYF
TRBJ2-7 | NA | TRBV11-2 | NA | TGTGCCAGCTCCCGAGTCGGAGCCTACGAGCAGTACTTC | CASSRVGAYEQYF
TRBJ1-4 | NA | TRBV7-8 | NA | TGTGCCAGCAGCTCCAGCCAGGGGTGGGAAAAACTGTTTTTT | CASSSSQGWEKLFF
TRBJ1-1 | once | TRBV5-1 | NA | TGCGCCAGCAGCCCAGGACAGAGCTCGAACACTGAAGCTTTCTTT | CASSPGQSSNTEAFF
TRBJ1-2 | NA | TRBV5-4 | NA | TGTGCCAGCAGCTTCGGTGGACAGAACAGCTACACCTTC | CASSFGGQNSYTF
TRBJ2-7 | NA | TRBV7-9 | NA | TGTGCCAGCAGCTTAGGAGGGGGTGGAGAGCAGTACTTC | CASSLGGGGEQYF
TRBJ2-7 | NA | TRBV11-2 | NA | TGTGCCAGCAGCTTAGTCCGGGGGTCCTTCTACGAGCAGTACTTC | CASSLVRGSFYEQYF
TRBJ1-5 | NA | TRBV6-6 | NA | TGTGCCAGCAGTTACGGCGGATTCTTGCCCCAGCATTTT | CASSYGGFLPQHF
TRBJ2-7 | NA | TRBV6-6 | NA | TGTGCCAGCAGTCGGGACATCTACGAGCAGTACTTC | CASSRDIYEQYF
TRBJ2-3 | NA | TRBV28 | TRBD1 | TGTGCCAGCAGTTCACCCCGGGACAGGGTTGAGGATAGGGATACGCAGTATTTT | CASSSPRDRVEDRDTQYF
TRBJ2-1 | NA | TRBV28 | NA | TGTGCCACCGGGAACAGGGGGGGACTCTACAATGAGCAGTTCTTC | CATGNRGGLYNEQFF
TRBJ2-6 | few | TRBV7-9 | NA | TGTGCCAGCAGCGACACAAACTCTGGGGCCAACGTCCTGACTTTC | CASSDTNSGANVLTF
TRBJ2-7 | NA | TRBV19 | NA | TGTGCCAGTAGTATCTCGGCAGGGTTGCCGTCAGAGCGGTACTTC | CASSISAGLPSERYF
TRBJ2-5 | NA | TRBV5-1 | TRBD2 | TGCGCCAGCAGCTTGGCCGGCGCTAGCGGGGGACCCACAGACTTC | CASSLAGASGGPTDF
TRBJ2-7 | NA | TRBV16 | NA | TGTGCCAGCAGCCAATCTAGTGGAGTTGGCTACGAGCAGTACTTC | CASSQSSGVGYEQYF
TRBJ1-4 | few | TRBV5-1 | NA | TGCGCCAGCAGCTTGGGTCGGTACCCGGGGGAAAAACTGTTTTTT | CASSLGRYPGEKLFF
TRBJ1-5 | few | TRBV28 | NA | TGTGCCAGCAGAAGGACAACCTTAAGCAATCAGCCCCAGCATTTT | CASRRTTLSNQPQHF
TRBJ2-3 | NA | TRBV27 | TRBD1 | TGTGCCAGCGGCACAGGACAGGGACCCACAGATACGCAGTATTTT | CASGTGQGPTDTQYF
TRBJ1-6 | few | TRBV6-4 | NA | TGTGCCAGCAGTGACTCGAGCAGTGGGCAATCACCCCTCCACTTT | CASSDSSSGQSPLHF
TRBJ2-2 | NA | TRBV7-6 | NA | TGTGCCAGCAGCTCCCCCAAACTAGGTGCCGGGGAGCTGTTTTTT | CASSSPKLGAGELFF
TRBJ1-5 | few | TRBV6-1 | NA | TGTGCCAGCAGTGAAGCAGGGGGTACGAATCAGCCCCAGCATTTT | CASSEAGGTNQPQHF
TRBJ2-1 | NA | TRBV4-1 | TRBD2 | TGCGCCAGCAGCCAAGTGGCGGGGGGTGTAGATGAGCAGTTCTTC | CASSQVAGGVDEQFF
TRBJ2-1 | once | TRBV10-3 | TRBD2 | TGTGCCTCCTCCGCCGGCAGCGGGGGTGAGCAGTTCTTC | CASSAGSGGEQFF
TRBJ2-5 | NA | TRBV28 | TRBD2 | TGTGCCAGCAGTTCACCGGGACTAGCGGAAGAGACCCAGTACTTC | CASSSPGLAEETQYF
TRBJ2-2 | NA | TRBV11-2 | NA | TGTGCCAGCAGCTTAGAAGGGACAACGAACACCGGGGAGCTGTTTTTT | CASSLEGTTNTGELFF
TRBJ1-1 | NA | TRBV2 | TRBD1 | TGTGCCAGCAGTGGGGACAGAGACACTGAAGCTTTCTTT | CASSGDRDTEAFF
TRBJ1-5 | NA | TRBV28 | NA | TGTGCCAGTAACCCTTACAGGGCCAATACAGCCAATCAGCCCCAGCATTTT | CASNPYRANTANQPQHF
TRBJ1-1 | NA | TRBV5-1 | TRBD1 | TGCGCCAGCAGCTCTGACAGGGGTAGGAACACTGAAGCTTTCTTT | CASSSDRGRNTEAFF
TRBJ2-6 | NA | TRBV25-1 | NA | TGTGCCAGCAGTGAATCAGCGCGAGGACCTGGGGCCAGCGTCCTGACTTTC | CASSESARGPGASVLTF
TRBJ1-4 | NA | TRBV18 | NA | TGTGCCAGCTCCATTGAACAGGTAGCAACTAATGAAAAACTGTTTTTT | CASSIEQVATNEKLFF
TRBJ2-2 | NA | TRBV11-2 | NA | TGTGCCAGCAGCTTATTCGCTAAAAACACCGGGGAGCTGTTTTTT | CASSLFAKNTGELFF
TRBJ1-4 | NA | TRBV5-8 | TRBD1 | TGTGCCAGCAGCTTGCAGGGGGCTGGAGTTGAAAAACTGTTTTTT | CASSLQGAGVEKLFF
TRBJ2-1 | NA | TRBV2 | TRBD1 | TGTGCCAGCAGTGCCGGGACAGCCTCCTACAATGAGCAGTTCTTC | CASSAGTASYNEQFF